Listed here are 28 T cell receptor beta chains from one sample, sequenced in a study of neoadjuvant anti-PD-1 for oral cavity cancer. Profiled with immunoSEQ multiplex PCR; TCRdb holds only in-frame clones, not every one. The sample yields more than 12,000 clones, roughly 40% seen once. Time point defined: after neoadjuvant nivolumab, at surgical resection. The sample in question was tumor tissue, obtained after nivolumab (anti-PD-1) treatment. The source is a person between 40 and 85 years old with oral cavity squamous cell carcinoma.

The chain carries TRBV28 and TRBJ1-5, with D tentatively TRBD1 (6 bases). Germline V gene data show CDR1 as MDHEN and CDR2 as SYDVKM. V was shortened by 5 bases and J by 0 bases, with 14 bases between the two germline ends. The CDR3 has 16 residues. In nucleotides, the CDR3 is TGTGCCAGCAGTCCCCACAGGGCCTCTAGCAATCAGCCCCAGCATTTT. Translated: CASSPHRASSNQPQHF.

This clone was seen a few times. This sequence joins TRBV7-2 and TRBJ1-2, with 10 nucleotides matching TRBD1. Germline values: CDR1 SGHTA, CDR2 FQGNSA. This CDR3 is 14 amino acids long. The V and J ends lost 1 base and 4 bases, in that order; junction bases with no gene match: 0. CDR3 amino acids: CASSLGQGAYGYTF. For the CDR3, the DNA is TGTGCCAGCAGCTTAGGACAGGGGGCCTATGGCTACACCTTC.

This sequence joins TRBV5-6 and TRBJ1-4; D remains ambiguous. CDR1 SGHDT and CDR2 YYEEEE come from the germline V gene. V lost 2 bases to trimming and J lost 3 bases, with 14 bases between them. The CDR3 runs 16 residues. CDR3 amino acids: CASSFRAGYANEKLFF. The CDR3 DNA is TGTGCCAGCAGCTTCCGTGCGGGATATGCTAATGAAAAACTGTTTTTT.

V usage is TRBV5-6 and J usage is TRBJ1-5; D call uncertain. In germline, CDR1 is SGHDT, CDR2 YYEEEE. This CDR3 region has 15 residues. V was trimmed by 0 bases and J by 4 bases, leaving 11 bases between them. CDR3 in amino acids: CASSLDGLANQPQHF. The DNA of the CDR3 is TGTGCCAGCAGCTTGGACGGCCTAGCGAATCAGCCCCAGCATTTT.

This clone was detected only a few times. The V and J genes are TRBV28 and TRBJ1-2; perhaps TRBD1 as D (5 bases). Germline assignment: CDR1 MDHEN and CDR2 SYDVKM. The V gene lost 4 bases and the J gene lost 3 bases, with 15 bases spanning the gap. The CDR3 sequence is 15 residues long. The CDR3 nucleotides read TGTGCCAGCAGTTCCCCGGGAAGGGGCCACTATGGCTACACCTTC. Translating it yields CASSSPGRGHYGYTF.

The J gene is TRBJ2-7, the V gene TRBV5-1, with D unclear. Trimming pared 0 bases from V and 4 bases from J, leaving 17 bases between. The CDR3 consists of 16 residues. Germline loops: CDR1 SGHRS, CDR2 YFSETQ. CDR3 DNA sequence: TGCGCCAGCAGCTTGGTCCTTACCAGTGTGGGATACGAGCAGTACTTC. Its protein is CASSLVLTSVGYEQYF.

V and J are TRBV11-3 and TRBJ2-5; D ambiguous. Germline-derived CDR1 and CDR2 are SGHNT and YENEEA. The CDR3 runs to 11 residues. With 5 bases removed from V and 10 bases from J, the gap between germline ends came to 11 bases. The CDR3 loop reads CASSPHYGQYF. The CDR3 DNA sequence: TGTGCCAGCAGCCCTCACTATGGCCAGTACTTC.

The chain links TRBV28 to TRBJ2-5; D uncertain. The germline gives CDR1 MDHEN, CDR2 SYDVKM. The germline V and J ends were trimmed by 8 bases and 8 bases, with 6 bases remaining between them. The length of the CDR3 is 9 residues. Here the CDR3 reads CASGPTQYF. For the CDR3, the DNA is TGTGCCAGCGGCCCCACCCAGTACTTC. The full variable domain, rest sourced from reference TRBV28 and TRBJ2-5, is DVKVTQSSRYLVKRTGEKVFLECVQDMDHENMFWYRQDPGLGLRLIYFSYDVKMKEKGDIPEGYSVSREKKERFSLILESASTNQTSMYLCASGPTQYFGPGTRLLVL.

The rearrangement links TRBV7-8 to TRBJ1-6; TRBD1 agrees at 8 bases. V lost 4 bases, J lost 7 bases, and 9 bases stayed unmatched. The CDR3 contains 16 residues. CDR1 SGHVS and CDR2 FQNEAQ come from the germline V gene. The CDR3, as DNA: TGTGCCAGCAGCTCCTACCAGGGGGCTGGGAATTCACCCCTCCACTTT. Protein: CASSSYQGAGNSPLHF.

There are many counts of this clone. The V and J genes are TRBV2 and TRBJ2-5; D remains ambiguous. The V end lost 4 bases, the J end lost 5 bases, and 8 bases lay between the germline ends. Germline values: CDR1 SNHLY, CDR2 FYNNEI. This CDR3 contains 12 residues. CDR3 sequence (DNA): TGTGCCAGCAGTGCGGTTGGGGAGACCCAGTACTTC. Translation gives CASSAVGETQYF.

A single count supports this clone. The gene calls are TRBV15 and TRBJ1-1, with D possibly TRBD1 on 5 matching bases. V was clipped by 4 bases and J by 0 bases, with 15 bases between them. The CDR3 contains 16 residues. Germline V gene sequence: CDR1 LNHNV, CDR2 YYDKDF (reference sequence). The CDR3 DNA reads as TGTGCCACCAGCAAGCCCGGGGGTAGGGTGAACACTGAAGCTTTCTTT. Protein sequence: CATSKPGGRVNTEAFF.

The chain has TRBV6-1 and TRBJ2-3, with 8 bases that match TRBD1. Per the germline V gene, CDR1 is MNHNS and CDR2 is SASEGT. The CDR3 totals 15 residues. After removal of 4 bases from V and 0 bases from J, the junction contained 3 bases not matched to a gene. The CDR3 sequence is CASSVRGPSTDTQYF. The CDR3 DNA reads as TGTGCCAGCAGTGTCAGGGGGCCTAGCACAGATACGCAGTATTTT.

This clone was recorded a few times. V is TRBV5-5 and J is TRBJ2-1; a weak D match, TRBD2 (5 bases). Germline CDR1 is SGHKS and CDR2 is YYEKEE (reference sequence). The CDR3 is made up of 13 amino acids. V lost 3 bases and J 8 bases, leaving 12 bases between the germline ends. CDR3 sequence (DNA): TGTGCCAGCAGCTCCAGTTGGGGAGATGAGCAGTTCTTC. It yields the protein CASSSSWGDEQFF.

This clone was counted a few times. V is TRBV6-6 and J is TRBJ1-2; 7 nucleotides line up with TRBD1. Trimming cost V 5 bases and J 0 bases; bases outside gene matches: 9. The germline CDR1 and CDR2 sequences are MNHNY and SVGAGI (reference sequence). The CDR3 consists of 16 residues. The CDR3 nucleotides read TGTGCCAGCAGTCCCACTCGACAGGGAACTAACTATGGCTACACCTTC. Translating gives CASSPTRQGTNYGYTF.

This clone was observed many times. The chain joins TRBV4-3 to TRBJ1-2; tentative D call: TRBD1 (6 bases). V was pared by 0 bases and J by 4 bases, with 9 bases between. The germline V gene has CDR1 LGHNA and CDR2 YSLEER. This CDR3 comprises 14 residues. The CDR3 sequence: CASSQEGGSYGYTF. The CDR3 region has the DNA TGCGCCAGCAGCCAAGAAGGGGGGAGCTATGGCTACACCTTC.

There are a few counts of this clone. CDR3: CASSWDLRGTEAFF. CDR3 sequence (DNA): TGTGCCAGCTCATGGGACCTGAGAGGCACTGAAGCTTTCTTT. The V call is TRBV18, the J call TRBJ1-1; D is possibly TRBD1 (5 bases). The V gene's germline CDR1 is KGHSH and CDR2 LQKENI. Trimming took 5 bases from V and 4 from J, leaving 14 bases between them. The CDR3 covers 14 residues.

The rearrangement joins TRBV25-1 to TRBJ1-1; D uncertain. CDR1 is MGHDK and CDR2 is SYGVNS in the germline V gene. V lost 1 base, J lost 1 base, and 7 bases lay in between. The CDR3 contains 14 residues. This chain's CDR3 is CASSEFSENTEAFF. Here the CDR3 DNA reads TGTGCCAGCAGTGAATTCTCAGAGAACACTGAAGCTTTCTTT.

The rearrangement joins TRBV4-2 to TRBJ1-6; a weak D match, TRBD1 (5 bases). Deletions cut 2 bases from V and 7 bases from J, with 9 bases between. CDR1 and CDR2 from the germline V gene are LGHNA and YNFKEQ. The CDR3 contains 14 residues. As DNA, the CDR3 is TGTGCCAGCAGCCAAACAGGAAACAATTCACCCCTCCACTTT. It codes for CASSQTGNNSPLHF.

The CDR3 DNA follows: TGCGCCAGCAGCTTACAGGGGGTGGTCGGTCAGCCCCAGCATTTT. Its translation: CASSLQGVVGQPQHF. The V call is TRBV5-1, the J call TRBJ1-5; TRBD1 agrees at 8 bases. Germline values: CDR1 SGHRS, CDR2 YFSETQ. This CDR3 region has 15 residues. The junction had 7 bases not matched to a gene; V was cut back by 2 bases and J by 6 bases.

The chain uses TRBV7-2 and TRBJ2-7; TRBD1 might be the D (6 bases). Germline lookup yields CDR1 SGHTA and CDR2 FQGNSA. There are 12 residues in the CDR3. Trimming took 5 bases from V and 3 from J, leaving 8 bases between them. This chain's CDR3 is CASSGDNYEQYF. As DNA, the CDR3 is TGTGCCAGCAGCGGGGACAACTACGAGCAGTACTTC.

V gene TRBV12-5 combines with J gene TRBJ2-5; 9 bases agree with TRBD1. The CDR3 spans 16 residues. Germline V lookup: CDR1 LGHNT, CDR2 FRNRAP. V was pared by 6 bases and J by 5 bases, with 13 bases of the junction left unmatched. The CDR3 nucleotides are TGTGCTAGTGGGCTCAACAGGGGGCATGTCTGGGAGACCCAGTACTTC. Its translation is CASGLNRGHVWETQYF.

The chain joins TRBV6-1 to TRBJ2-7, with a weak D call TRBD1 (6 bases). The CDR3 consists of 14 residues. Trimming shortened V by 1 base and J by 3 bases, and 10 bases separated the two germline ends. Germline V gene data show CDR1 as MNHNS and CDR2 as SASEGT. The DNA for the CDR3 is TGTGCCAGCAGTGAAGACAGGGTAGTCTACGAGCAGTACTTC. Translation: CASSEDRVVYEQYF.

V usage is TRBV5-1 and J usage is TRBJ2-3, with 9 bases fitting TRBD1. The CDR3 length is 15 residues. The germline CDR1 and CDR2 sequences are SGHRS and YFSETQ. J was trimmed by 5 bases and V by 3 bases; bases with no gene match: 7. The CDR3 here is CASSWGTGSLDTQYF. CDR3 in DNA: TGCGCCAGCAGCTGGGGGACAGGGTCATTAGATACGCAGTATTTT.

The genes are TRBV9 and TRBJ2-7, with D perhaps TRBD1 or TRBD2 (6 bases each). This CDR3 has 13 residues. V was clipped by 4 bases and J by 6 bases, with 14 bases between them. Germline V gene data show CDR1 as SGDLS and CDR2 as YYNGEE. The CDR3 DNA reads TGTGCCAGCAGCCCCGTGGGGGGCCGCGAGCAGTACTTC. Amino acid sequence: CASSPVGGREQYF.

The chain is built from TRBV5-4 and TRBJ1-3; D may be TRBD1 (5 bases). Germline-derived CDR1 and CDR2 are SGHNT and YYREEE (reference sequence). V was clipped by 2 bases and J by 0 bases, with 15 bases between them. CDR3 length equals 17 residues. The CDR3 DNA is TGTGCCAGCAGCTTTGGCGGGACTCCCGGCTCTGGAAACACCATATATTTT. Translating gives CASSFGGTPGSGNTIYF.

This clone was seen only a few times. V gene TRBV28 combines with J gene TRBJ1-5, with D hard to call. From germline, CDR1 is MDHEN and CDR2 SYDVKM. The V end was cut by 11 bases, the J end by 0 bases, with 5 bases between. This CDR3 has 11 amino acids. CDR3 residues: CASGSNQPQHF. The CDR3 DNA follows: TGTGCCTCTGGTAGCAATCAGCCCCAGCATTTT.

This clone occurred a few times. The J gene is TRBJ1-3, the V gene TRBV4-3, with D possibly TRBD1 on 6 matching bases. Germline CDR1 LGHNA, CDR2 YSLEER. Trimming pared 4 bases from V and 0 bases from J, leaving 10 bases between. The CDR3 covers 15 residues. The CDR3 DNA reads as TGCGCCAGCAGCCTAGACAGGATCTCTGGAAACACCATATATTTT. It codes for CASSLDRISGNTIYF.

This clone was recorded many times. The CDR3 DNA reads as TGTGCCAGTAGTCCGACTAGCGTGTCCTACGAGCAGTACTTC. Its translation is CASSPTSVSYEQYF. The chain carries TRBV19 and TRBJ2-7, with 8 bases that match TRBD2. Trimming took 5 bases from V and 1 from J; bases not matched to a gene: 4. The CDR3 contains 14 residues. Germline V lookup: CDR1 LNHDA, CDR2 SQIVND (reference sequence).